This T cell receptor beta chain is from a study of cytomegalovirus exposure and HLA in healthy donors. This clone came up once. The PCR used 60 Vbeta and 13 Jbeta primers. The repertoire was sequenced with immunoSEQ multiplex PCR; TCRdb's copy has only in-frame clones and lacks some. Among 100,000 or so clones, around 79% were seen once, and the ten largest hold around 3.1%. Trimming took 0 bases from V and 0 from J, leaving 6 bases between them. There are 14 residues in the CDR3. The germline CDR1 and CDR2 sequences are SGHRS and YFSETQ. The chain combines TRBV5-1 with TRBJ1-1; D gene uncertain. The sample comprised PBMCs. This receptor was taken from a woman between 35 and 50 years old in good health and CMV-seronegative. The CDR3: CASSLVGLNTEAFF. The CDR3 DNA follows: TGCGCCAGCAGCTTGGTCGGGTTGAACACTGAAGCTTTCTTT.